This T cell receptor beta chain was documented in a study of blood T cell repertoires in COVID-19. Study-wide background: Collection of acute and convalescent COVID-19 samples took place in the United States, Italy and Spain. In each case, the material was cDNA or gDNA derived from T cells, B-cell-depleted T cells, or PBMCs.

Under the authors' procedure: The authors estimated nucleated cell counts from reference gene primer amplification. Repertoires were generated with immunoSEQ multiplex PCR, while TCRdb's copy carries only in-frame clones and drops some. V, J and clone size derive from that table, while D and trimming were established from the DNA sequence. This table has some 41,000 clones, approximately 83% appearing once. Germline CDR1 reads LGHDT; CDR2 reads YNNKEL (reference sequence). This CDR3 spans 17 amino acids. Trimming removed 1 base at V and 0 bases at J, with 16 bases between. The sequence was obtained from a man aged 80 or over in a cohort sampled during active COVID-19. This chain joins TRBV3-1 (or the pseudogene TRBV3-2) and TRBJ2-7; TRBD2 might be the D (5 bases). Sequencing was done on a sample of peripheral blood. For the CDR3, the DNA is TGTGCCAGCAGCCAAGTGGGGAGCGTGCGGGCCTCCTACGAGCAGTACTTC. Its protein product is CASSQVGSVRASYEQYF.